The text below deals with one TCR beta chain. Its antigen remains unknown. This table comes from immunoSEQ multiplex PCR, and its TCRdb copy is limited to in-frame clones, with some not included. Here the sample spans around 81,000 clones, roughly 80% being singletons. The sample is drawn from a study of T cell responses to AZD1222 COVID-19 vaccine. Study-wide context: Analysis merged second doses at about 4 or about 12 weeks.

Study results and limitations: In the spike-specific TCR repertoire, nearly half reportedly target unmutated variant regions. Females outnumbered males among donors, who were mostly white British; clonal diversity was possibly underestimated.

This clonotype was sampled from an adult in good health. This specimen was peripheral blood, taken on day 0 of AZD1222 vaccination.

CDR3 bases: TGTGCCAGCAGCGTAGACCCCCAAGAGACCCAGTACTTC. It codes for CASSVDPQETQYF. The gene calls are TRBV9 and TRBJ2-5; D call uncertain. V was trimmed by 0 bases and J by 1 base, leaving 4 bases between them. The CDR3 is 13 residues long. In germline, CDR1 is SGDLS, CDR2 YYNGEE.